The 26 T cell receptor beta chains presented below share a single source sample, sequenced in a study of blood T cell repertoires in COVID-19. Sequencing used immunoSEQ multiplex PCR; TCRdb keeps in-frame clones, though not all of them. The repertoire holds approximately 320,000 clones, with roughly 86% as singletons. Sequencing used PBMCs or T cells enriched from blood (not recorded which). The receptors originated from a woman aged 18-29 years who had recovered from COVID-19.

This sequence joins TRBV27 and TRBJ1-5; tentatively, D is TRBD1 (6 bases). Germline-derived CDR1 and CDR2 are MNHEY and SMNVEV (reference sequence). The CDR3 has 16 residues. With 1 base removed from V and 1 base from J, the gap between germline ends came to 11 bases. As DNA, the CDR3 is TGTGCCAGCAGTTTATGGGGGCAGAGAAGCAATCAGCCCCAGCATTTT. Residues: CASSLWGQRSNQPQHF.

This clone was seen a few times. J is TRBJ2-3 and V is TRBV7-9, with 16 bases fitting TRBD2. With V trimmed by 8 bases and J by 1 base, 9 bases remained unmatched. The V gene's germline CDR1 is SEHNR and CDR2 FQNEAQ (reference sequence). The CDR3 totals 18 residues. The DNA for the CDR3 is TGTGCCAGCCGTCCGGGACTAGCGGGGGGGTGGGGCACAGATACGCAGTATTTT. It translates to CASRPGLAGGWGTDTQYF.

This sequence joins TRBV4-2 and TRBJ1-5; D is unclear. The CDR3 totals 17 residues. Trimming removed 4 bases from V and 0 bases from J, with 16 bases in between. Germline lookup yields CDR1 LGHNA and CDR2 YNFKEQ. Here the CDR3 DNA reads TGTGCCAGCAGCCCGCGAACCATAAGTTTTAGCAATCAGCCCCAGCATTTT. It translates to CASSPRTISFSNQPQHF.

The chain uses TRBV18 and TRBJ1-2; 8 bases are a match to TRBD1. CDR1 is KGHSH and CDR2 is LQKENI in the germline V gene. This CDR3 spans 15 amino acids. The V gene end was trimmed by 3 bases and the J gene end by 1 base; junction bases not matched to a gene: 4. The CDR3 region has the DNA TGTGCCAGCTCACCTAGACAGGGGATTAACTATGGCTACACCTTC. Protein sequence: CASSPRQGINYGYTF.

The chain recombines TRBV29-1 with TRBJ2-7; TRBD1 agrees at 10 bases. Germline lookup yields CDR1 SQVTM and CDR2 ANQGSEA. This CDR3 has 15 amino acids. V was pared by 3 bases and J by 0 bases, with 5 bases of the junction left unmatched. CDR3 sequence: CSVEARDRGSYEQYF. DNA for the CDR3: TGCAGCGTTGAGGCCCGGGACAGGGGCTCCTACGAGCAGTACTTC.

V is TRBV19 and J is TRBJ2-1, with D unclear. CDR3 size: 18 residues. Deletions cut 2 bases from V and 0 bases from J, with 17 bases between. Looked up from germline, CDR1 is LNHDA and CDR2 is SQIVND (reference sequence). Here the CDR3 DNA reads TGTGCCAGTAGTATACGGTTCGGTCTTCCGAGCTCCTACAATGAGCAGTTCTTC. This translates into CASSIRFGLPSSYNEQFF.

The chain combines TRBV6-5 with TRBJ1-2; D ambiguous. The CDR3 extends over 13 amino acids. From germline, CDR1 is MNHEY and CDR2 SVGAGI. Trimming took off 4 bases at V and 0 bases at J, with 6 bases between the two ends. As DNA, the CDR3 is TGTGCCAGCAGTTTCGCAGCTAACTATGGCTACACCTTC. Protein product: CASSFAANYGYTF.

Written as DNA, the CDR3 is TGTGCCAGCAGTGGACAGGCGTTCTATGGCTACACCTTC. This gives the protein CASSGQAFYGYTF. The chain carries TRBV28 and TRBJ1-2; 7 bases match TRBD1. This CDR3 comprises 13 residues. V trimming: 5 bases; J trimming: 4 bases; junction bases outside the gene matches: 4. Per germline, CDR1 MDHEN and CDR2 SYDVKM.

The CDR3 nucleotides are TGTGCCAGCAGCAAAACAGAGCCTACCAATCAGCCCCAGCATTTT. Amino acids: CASSKTEPTNQPQHF. The chain couples TRBV7-8 to TRBJ1-5, with no clear D. The V and J ends lost 5 bases and 3 bases respectively, with 14 bases between them. CDR1 and CDR2 (germline): SGHVS, FQNEAQ. This CDR3 contains 15 residues.

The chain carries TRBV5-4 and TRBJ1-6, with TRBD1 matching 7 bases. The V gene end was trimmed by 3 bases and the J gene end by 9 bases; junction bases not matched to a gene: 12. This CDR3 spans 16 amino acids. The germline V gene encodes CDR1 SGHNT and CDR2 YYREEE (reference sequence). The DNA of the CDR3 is TGTGCCAGCAGCTCCTCGTGGGACAGCGCGTCTTCACCCCTCCACTTT. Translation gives CASSSSWDSASSPLHF.

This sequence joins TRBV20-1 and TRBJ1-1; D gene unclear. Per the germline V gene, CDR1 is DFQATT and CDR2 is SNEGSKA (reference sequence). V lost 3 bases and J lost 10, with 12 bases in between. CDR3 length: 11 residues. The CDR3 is CSARLVEGAFF. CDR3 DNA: TGCAGTGCTAGGTTGGTGGAGGGAGCTTTCTTT.

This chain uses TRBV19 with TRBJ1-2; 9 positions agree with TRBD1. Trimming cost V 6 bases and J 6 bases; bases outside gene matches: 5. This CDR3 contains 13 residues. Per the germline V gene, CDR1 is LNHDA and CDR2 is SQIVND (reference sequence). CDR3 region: CASSRDREHGYTF. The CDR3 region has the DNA TGTGCCAGTAGCCGGGACAGGGAACATGGCTACACCTTC.

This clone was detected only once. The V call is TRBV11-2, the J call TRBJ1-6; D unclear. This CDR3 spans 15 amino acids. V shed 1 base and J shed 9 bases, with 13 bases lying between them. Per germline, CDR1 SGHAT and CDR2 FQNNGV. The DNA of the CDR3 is TGTGCCAGCAGCTTAGCCCGCCAGGAAGGTTCACCCCTCCACTTT. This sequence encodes CASSLARQEGSPLHF.

CDR3 in amino acids: CASSFAPRDRVYTGELFF. CDR3 nucleotides: TGCGCCAGCAGCTTTGCCCCCCGGGACAGGGTCTACACCGGGGAGCTGTTTTTT. The chain couples TRBV5-1 to TRBJ2-2; 9 bases agree with TRBD1. Germline trimming cut 2 bases from V and 3 bases from J; bases unmatched to any gene: 11. The CDR3 spans 18 residues. The germline CDR1 and CDR2 sequences are SGHRS and YFSETQ.

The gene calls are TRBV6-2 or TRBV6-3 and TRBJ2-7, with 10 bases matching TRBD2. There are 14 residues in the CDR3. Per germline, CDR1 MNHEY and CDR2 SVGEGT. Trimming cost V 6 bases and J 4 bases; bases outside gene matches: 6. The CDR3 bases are TGTGCCAGCAGCAGAAGCGGGAGGGCGTACGAGCAGTACTTC. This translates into CASSRSGRAYEQYF.

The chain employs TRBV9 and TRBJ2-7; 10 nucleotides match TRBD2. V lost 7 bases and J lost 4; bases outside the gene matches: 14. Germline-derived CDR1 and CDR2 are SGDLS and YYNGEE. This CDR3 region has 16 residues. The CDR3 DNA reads TGTGCCAGCGGGGCTAGCGGGGGCGCCGGGACATACGAGCAGTACTTC. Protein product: CASGASGGAGTYEQYF. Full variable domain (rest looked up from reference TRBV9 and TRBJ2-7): DSGVTQTPKHLITATGQRVTLRCSPRSGDLSVYWYQQSLDQGLQFLIQYYNGEERAKGNILERFSAQQFPDLHSELNLSSLELGDSALYFCASGASGGAGTYEQYFGPGTRLTVT.

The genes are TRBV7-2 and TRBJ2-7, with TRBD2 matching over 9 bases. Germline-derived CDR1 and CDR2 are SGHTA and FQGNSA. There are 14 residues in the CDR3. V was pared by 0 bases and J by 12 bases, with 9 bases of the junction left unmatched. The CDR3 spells CASSLAGASGKRYF. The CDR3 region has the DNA TGTGCCAGCAGCTTAGCGGGGGCTAGCGGGAAACGGTACTTC.

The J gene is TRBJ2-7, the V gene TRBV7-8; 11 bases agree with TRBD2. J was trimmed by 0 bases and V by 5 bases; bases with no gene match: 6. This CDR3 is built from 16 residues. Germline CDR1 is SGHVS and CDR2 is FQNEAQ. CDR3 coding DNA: TGTGCCAGCAGCGCTCTAGCGGGAGGTATCTCCTACGAGCAGTACTTC. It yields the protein CASSALAGGISYEQYF.

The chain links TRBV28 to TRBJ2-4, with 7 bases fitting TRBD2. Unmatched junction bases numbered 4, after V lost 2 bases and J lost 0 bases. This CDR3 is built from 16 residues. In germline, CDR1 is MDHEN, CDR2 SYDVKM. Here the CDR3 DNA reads TGTGCCAGCAGTTTAGCGGCGGGGGTAGCCAAAAACATTCAGTACTTC. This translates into CASSLAAGVAKNIQYF.

This CDR3 reads CASSQLDRVGASLHEQFF. DNA for the CDR3: TGTGCCAGCAGCCAGCTGGACAGGGTGGGGGCTTCCCTCCATGAGCAGTTCTTC. This chain joins TRBV4-2 and TRBJ2-1, with 8 bases lining up with TRBD1. The ends lost 3 bases at V and 8 bases at J; junction bases unmatched: 18. Germline V gene sequence: CDR1 LGHNA, CDR2 YNFKEQ. This CDR3 region has 18 residues.

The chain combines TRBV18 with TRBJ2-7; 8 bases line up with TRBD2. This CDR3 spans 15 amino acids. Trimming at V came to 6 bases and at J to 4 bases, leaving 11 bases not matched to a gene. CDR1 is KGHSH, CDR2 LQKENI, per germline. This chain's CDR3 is CASSQGGLGRYEQYF. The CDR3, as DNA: TGTGCCAGCTCCCAAGGGGGACTAGGAAGGTACGAGCAGTACTTC.

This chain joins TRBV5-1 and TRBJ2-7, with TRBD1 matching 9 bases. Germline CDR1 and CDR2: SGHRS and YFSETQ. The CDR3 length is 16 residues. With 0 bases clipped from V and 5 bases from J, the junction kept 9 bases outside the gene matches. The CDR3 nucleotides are TGCGCCAGCAGCTTGGGGTTGGGACAGGGAACCCACGAGCAGTACTTC. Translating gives CASSLGLGQGTHEQYF.

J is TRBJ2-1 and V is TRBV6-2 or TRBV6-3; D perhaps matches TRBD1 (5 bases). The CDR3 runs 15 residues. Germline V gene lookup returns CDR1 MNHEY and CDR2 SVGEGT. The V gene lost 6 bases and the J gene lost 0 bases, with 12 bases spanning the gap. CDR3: CASSYGASSYNEQFF. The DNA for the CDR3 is TGTGCCAGCAGCTATGGGGCGAGCTCCTACAATGAGCAGTTCTTC.

As DNA, the CDR3 is TGTGCCAGCAGTAAGACAGGGGGCGCAGACACTGAAGCTTTCTTT. Translating it yields CASSKTGGADTEAFF. The rearrangement uses TRBV6-5 and TRBJ1-1; 10 bases agree with TRBD1. The CDR3 length is 15 residues. Germline trimming cut 5 bases from V and 3 bases from J; bases unmatched to any gene: 6. The germline V gene has CDR1 MNHEY and CDR2 SVGAGI.

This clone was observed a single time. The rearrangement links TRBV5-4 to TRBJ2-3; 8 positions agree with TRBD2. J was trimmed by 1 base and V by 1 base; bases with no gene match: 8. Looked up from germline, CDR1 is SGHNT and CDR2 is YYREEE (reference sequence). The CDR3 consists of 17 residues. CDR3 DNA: TGTGCCAGCAGCTTGCTTTTGCTTAGCGGGGGCACAGATACGCAGTATTTT. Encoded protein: CASSLLLLSGGTDTQYF.

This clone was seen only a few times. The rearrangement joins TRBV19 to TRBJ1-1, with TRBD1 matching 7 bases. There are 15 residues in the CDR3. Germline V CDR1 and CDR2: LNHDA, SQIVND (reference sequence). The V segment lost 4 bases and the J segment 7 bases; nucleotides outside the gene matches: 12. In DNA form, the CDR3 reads TGTGCCAGTAGTACCAATCATCAACAGGGGAATGAAGCTTTCTTT. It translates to CASSTNHQQGNEAFF. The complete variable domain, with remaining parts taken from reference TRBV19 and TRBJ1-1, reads DGGITQSPKYLFRKEGQNVTLSCEQNLNHDAMYWYRQDPGQGLRLIYYSQIVNDFQKGDIAEGYSVSREKKESFPLTVTSAQKNPTAFYLCASSTNHQQGNEAFFGQGTRLTVV.